This TCR beta chain is from a study of cytomegalovirus exposure and HLA in healthy donors. CDR1 is ENHRY, CDR2 SYGVKD, per germline. Trimming took off 7 bases at V and 11 bases at J, with 17 bases between the two ends. The CDR3 is 12 residues long. The PCR employed 60 Vbeta primers together with 13 Jbeta primers. Sequencing used immunoSEQ multiplex PCR; TCRdb keeps in-frame clones, though not all of them. This table has some 220,000 clones, around 84% appearing once. Worth noting for this clone: The antigen remains undetermined.

Study findings and constraints: V- and J-gene trimming in TCR beta was tied to a missense DCLRE1C variant by an analysis performed later.

Source material: PBMCs. The chain is built from TRBV10-3 and TRBJ1-1; a possible D gene is TRBD1 (5 bases). The TCR originated in a girl aged 2 to 10 in good health and CMV-seronegative. The CDR3 protein is CAITGGTDKAFF. In DNA form, the CDR3 reads TGTGCCATCACGGGGGGTACAGACAAGGCTTTCTTT.